Described below is a single T cell receptor (beta chain) sequence and its context. Its antigen remains unidentified. No quality values exist for individual bases; no much larger clone is one base distant. Library creation used 5' RACE. Reads for this sample came from a NextSeq 500. In the TCR library protocol, unique molecular identifiers were attached to individual cDNA molecules to correct for PCR bias and sequencing error. Sequencing covered both TCR alpha and beta chains, and within each sample the abundances of alpha and beta sequences were tightly co-correlated. The authors' pipeline ran thus. V gene, J gene and CDR3 annotation of TCR sequences was performed with Decombinator V4. TCRs were defined as expanded if a significant change between any two time points was detected under a Poisson model with p below 0.0001. Abundances of TCRs were expressed as counts per million after normalisation to the total number of TCRs sequenced in each sample. MAIT TCRs were defined by TRAV1-2 paired with TRAJ12, TRAJ20 or TRAJ33, and iNKT TCRs by TRAV10 paired with TRAJ18. A search of VDJdb, accessed on 1 November 2021, was run for TCRs annotated to CMV, EBV and SARS-CoV-2, with TCRs annotated for multiple antigens excluded. TCRdb handled the public reads itself, with Q25 trimming in fastp and clone calling in MiXCR, and kept productive beta chains. Each CDR3 protein gets just one entry, which takes the most common genes and DNA from the rows behind it. These V and J calls derive from TCRdb rather than the authors' analysis. This sample comprises around 80,000 distinct CDR3 sequences, roughly 10% of them detected only once. The ten largest clones add up to 6.5% to 9% of the sample.

The data were taken from a study of early T cells in non-severe SARS-CoV-2 infection (dated by TCRdb to about 2021). At the level of the whole study: Bulk RNA from unsorted whole blood was used for TCR sequencing, so alpha and beta chains could not be paired.

The study was a case-control design nested within a healthcare worker cohort in London, UK, with weekly nasopharyngeal swab PCR tests and blood sampling. Between 23 and 31 March 2020, the week of the UK lockdown, healthcare workers were enrolled and then followed up weekly for as long as 16 weeks. As encoded in the germline V gene (reference sequence), CDR1 is DFQATT while CDR2 is SNEGSKA. V loses 4 bases at its end and J loses 0 bases; junction bases beyond the gene matches: 3. The CDR3 starts with the cysteine, ends with the phenylalanine, and has 15 residues. The kept DNA is CDR3 alone, 45 bases in frame from the first base. General conclusions and limits of the study: VDJdb matching was skewed toward anti-spike CD8 responses, so virus-specific expansions were likely underestimated and private and CD4 specificities were missed.

The sample was whole blood, taken at baseline. The source is an adult who was a healthcare worker with PCR-confirmed SARS-CoV-2 infection or an uninfected control (not recorded which). This chain is built from TRBV20-1 and TRBJ1-6; TRBD1 lines up with 7 middle nucleotides. Here the CDR3 is given as CSATGGGSYNSPLHF. The bases are TGCAGTGCTACAGGGGGGGGCTCCTATAATTCACCCCTCCACTTT.